This T cell receptor (beta chain) was recovered during a study of monozygotic twins with inflammatory bowel disease. Broader study findings: Clonotype sharing was lower in IBD patients than healthy twins, most markedly with disease activity.

With respect to this clonotype: Its antigen remains unknown.

There are 16 residues in the CDR3. Across eight separate reactions for each sample, cDNA was made. TCRdb re-called the 5' RACE reads, yielding one record per CDR3 amino acid sequence without DNA. The sample is made up of 330,000 or so distinct CDR3 sequences, and the top ten hold around 2% of it. The sample was blood. This TCR was sampled from a human donor with ulcerative colitis or Crohn's disease, or a healthy co-twin of an affected twin (not recorded which). This rearrangement joins TRBV12-3 or TRBV12-4 to TRBJ1-5; TCRdb names TRBD1, which stays unverified in the absence of DNA. The CDR3 sequence is CASSLGQGAGEWPQHF.